This T cell receptor (beta chain) was sequenced for a study of T cell repertoires and HLA-DP antigens. Study outcomes and limitations: Naive and memory CD4+ repertoires were not analysed separately. Against both alloantigens, CD137+ clonality was similar, about 0.39. Clones undetected before culture averaged 36.3% against one allele and under 60% against the other.

Germline CDR1 SNHLY, CDR2 FYNNEI. The CDR3 runs 16 residues. The V end was cut by 3 bases, the J end by 6 bases, with 17 bases between. About this clone itself: Its matching antigen is unknown.

Repertoires were generated with immunoSEQ multiplex PCR, while TCRdb's copy carries only in-frame clones and drops some. The repertoire holds some 89,000 clones, with around nine tenths as singletons. The clonotype comes from a man over 45 in good health and CMV-seronegative. The sample consisted of CD4+ T cells from PBMCs. This chain connects TRBV2 to TRBJ2-2; no clear D gene. CDR3 DNA: TGTGCCAGCAGTGAGGTTCGGGTGGCAGTCGCCGGGGAGCTGTTTTTT. Protein: CASSEVRVAVAGELFF.